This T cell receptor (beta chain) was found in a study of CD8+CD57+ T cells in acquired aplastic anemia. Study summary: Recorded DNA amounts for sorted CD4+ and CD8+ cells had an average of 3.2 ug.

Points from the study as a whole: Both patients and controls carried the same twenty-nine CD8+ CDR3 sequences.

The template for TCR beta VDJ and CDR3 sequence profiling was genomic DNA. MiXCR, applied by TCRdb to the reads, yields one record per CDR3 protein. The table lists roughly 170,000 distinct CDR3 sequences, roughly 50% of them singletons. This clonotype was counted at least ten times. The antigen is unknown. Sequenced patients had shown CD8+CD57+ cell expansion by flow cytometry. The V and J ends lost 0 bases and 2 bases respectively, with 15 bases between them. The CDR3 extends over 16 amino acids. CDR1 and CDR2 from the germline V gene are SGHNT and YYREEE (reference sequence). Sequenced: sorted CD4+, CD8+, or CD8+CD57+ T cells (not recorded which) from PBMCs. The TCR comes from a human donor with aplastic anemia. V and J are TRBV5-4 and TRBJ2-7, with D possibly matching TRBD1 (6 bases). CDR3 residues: CASSLGGQGSPYEQYF. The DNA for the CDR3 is TGTGCCAGCAGCTTGGGGGGGCAGGGGTCCCCCTACGAGCAGTACTTC.